A selection of T cell receptor beta chains follows, all from one sample in a study of CD8 T cells in Susac syndrome. In TCRdb, the immunoSEQ multiplex PCR reads were re-called with MiXCR into one record per CDR3 protein. The repertoire has over 150,000 distinct CDR3 sequences, about 94% of them found once; the top ten carry about 0.088%. Specimen: CD4+ T cells from PBMCs. These receptors originate from a human donor with multiple sclerosis. Both conserved end residues are part of each CDR3. A D gene is named only where the DNA matches it firmly. Some rows mark clone size as missing; the rest say once, few, many or name a class of expanded clone.

d_call,v_call,clone_size,j_call,cdr3_aa,cdr3_nt
-,TRBV3-1,-,TRBJ1-1,CASSPLSTANTEAFF,TGTGCCAGCAGCCCTCTCTCTACAGCGAACACTGAAGCTTTCTTT
TRBD1,TRBV5-1,-,TRBJ2-1,CASSTGQGRHNEQFF,TGCGCCAGCAGCACCGGACAGGGGCGGCACAATGAGCAGTTCTTC
TRBD2,TRBV3-1,-,TRBJ2-3,CASSLGLAGGTDTQYF,TGTGCCAGCAGCCTGGGACTAGCGGGAGGGACAGATACGCAGTATTTT
-,TRBV18,-,TRBJ2-7,CASSRPPAGTRIYEQYF,TGTGCCAGCTCACGGCCTCCCGCCGGGACACGGATATACGAGCAGTACTTC
TRBD1,TRBV5-1,-,TRBJ2-7,CASSPNPGTVYEQYF,TGCGCCAGCAGCCCGAACCCCGGGACAGTCTACGAGCAGTACTTC
-,TRBV4-2,-,TRBJ2-7,CASSQDLGSWEQYF,TGTGCCAGCAGCCAAGATCTAGGGTCGTGGGAGCAGTACTTC
-,TRBV30,-,TRBJ2-3,CAWSVSQDTQYF,TGTGCCTGGAGTGTTTCCCAAGATACGCAGTATTTT
-,TRBV5-4,-,TRBJ1-2,CASSLMIAPNYGYTF,TGTGCCAGCAGCTTGATGATAGCCCCTAACTATGGCTACACCTTC
TRBD1,TRBV5-1,-,TRBJ2-5,CASSQTGTDQETQYF,TGCGCCAGCAGCCAAACCGGGACAGACCAAGAGACCCAGTACTTC
-,TRBV15,-,TRBJ2-5,CATSPRQQETQYF,TGTGCCACCAGCCCCAGGCAACAAGAGACCCAGTACTTC
TRBD2,TRBV2,-,TRBJ2-5,CASRVTSGGQETQYF,TGTGCCAGCAGGGTTACTAGCGGGGGTCAAGAGACCCAGTACTTC
-,TRBV12-3/TRBV12-4,-,TRBJ1-5,CASSRQIVNQPQHF,TGTGCCAGCAGTCGACAGATCGTGAATCAGCCCCAGCATTTT
TRBD1,TRBV5-8,-,TRBJ2-3,CASSFIRQGAPADTQYF,TGTGCCAGCAGCTTTATTAGACAGGGGGCGCCGGCAGATACGCAGTATTTT
-,TRBV7-9,-,TRBJ1-6,CASSSLGGPNSPLHF,TGTGCCAGCAGCTCCCTTGGCGGGCCTAATTCACCCCTCCACTTT
-,TRBV4-3,-,TRBJ1-3,CASSLDYGNTIYF,TGCGCCAGCAGCCTAGACTACGGAAACACCATATATTTT
-,TRBV9,-,TRBJ2-1,CASSPRGGLLNNEQFF,TGTGCCAGCAGCCCGAGGGGGGGACTGTTGAATAATGAGCAGTTCTTC
TRBD2,TRBV5-1,once,TRBJ2-5,CASSLNLRASGVQETQYF,TGCGCCAGCAGCTTGAATCTCCGGGCTAGCGGAGTACAAGAGACCCAGTACTTC
TRBD1,TRBV27,-,TRBJ1-4,CASRLRTGGIEKLFF,TGTGCCAGCAGACTCCGTACAGGGGGCATTGAAAAACTGTTTTTT
-,TRBV5-4,-,TRBJ1-6,CASSYEVLDSPLHF,TGTGCCAGCAGCTACGAGGTATTGGATTCACCCCTCCACTTT
-,TRBV12-3/TRBV12-4,once,TRBJ2-7,CASRGTHTSYEQYF,TGTGCCAGCAGAGGGACTCATACGTCCTACGAGCAGTACTTC
-,TRBV12-5,once,TRBJ1-1,CASGLAPNMNTEAFF,TGTGCTAGTGGTTTGGCACCGAATATGAACACTGAAGCTTTCTTT
-,TRBV7-2,-,TRBJ2-7,CASSLAQYEQYF,TGTGCCAGCAGCTTAGCGCAGTACGAGCAGTACTTC
-,TRBV7-2,-,TRBJ2-4,CASKLDAKNIQYF,TGTGCCAGCAAATTGGACGCCAAAAACATTCAGTACTTC
-,TRBV21-1,-,TRBJ1-1,CASSTRDRSNTEAFF,TGTGCCAGCAGCACCCGGGACAGATCGAACACTGAAGCTTTCTTT
-,TRBV29-1,-,TRBJ1-2,CSAEVGSYGYTF,TGCAGCGCCGAGGTCGGGTCCTATGGCTACACCTTC
TRBD2,TRBV9,-,TRBJ2-3,CASSVGTSGRRLTDTQYF,TGTGCCAGCAGCGTAGGGACTAGCGGGAGGAGGCTGACAGATACGCAGTATTTT
TRBD1,TRBV5-6,-,TRBJ1-2,CASSSTGQGASGYTF,TGTGCCAGCAGTTCCACGGGACAGGGGGCGAGTGGCTACACCTTC
-,TRBV5-1,-,TRBJ2-5,CASSLGARGRGETQYF,TGCGCCAGCAGCTTGGGTGCACGAGGGCGTGGAGAGACCCAGTACTTC
TRBD2,TRBV11-2,-,TRBJ2-3,CASSLASGWRADTQYF,TGTGCCAGCAGCTTAGCTAGCGGGTGGAGGGCAGATACGCAGTATTTT
-,TRBV21-1,-,TRBJ1-2,CASSSRVEGYGYTF,TGTGCCAGCAGCAGCAGGGTAGAGGGATATGGCTACACCTTC
-,TRBV5-1,-,TRBJ2-3,CASSIQDSTDTQYF,TGCGCCAGCAGCATCCAGGACAGCACAGATACGCAGTATTTT
-,TRBV12-2,-,TRBJ1-2,CASLLRVPLISNYGYTF,TGTGCAAGTCTCTTAAGGGTCCCGCTTATTTCTAACTATGGCTACACCTTC
-,TRBV20-1,-,TRBJ2-5,CSASGSMETQYF,TGCAGTGCTAGCGGGAGTATGGAGACCCAGTACTTC
TRBD1,TRBV5-6,-,TRBJ2-7,CASRRQTGPYEQYF,TGTGCCAGCAGGCGTCAGACAGGGCCCTACGAGCAGTACTTC
-,TRBV27,-,TRBJ2-2,CASSLKTYTGELFF,TGTGCCAGCAGTCTAAAAACTTACACCGGGGAGCTGTTTTTT
-,TRBV7-6,-,TRBJ2-7,CASSPTSSYEQYF,TGTGCCAGCAGCCCCACCAGCTCCTACGAGCAGTACTTC
-,TRBV6-5,-,TRBJ1-4,CASSYQGYEGEKLFF,TGTGCCAGCAGTTACCAGGGGTACGAGGGAGAAAAACTGTTTTTT
TRBD1,TRBV4-3,-,TRBJ2-7,CASSQAYGQGLGEQYF,TGCGCCAGCAGCCAAGCTTATGGACAGGGTCTAGGCGAGCAGTACTTC
-,TRBV15,-,TRBJ2-5,CATSGHGGETQYF,TGTGCCACCAGCGGACACGGTGGAGAGACCCAGTACTTC
-,TRBV5-1,-,TRBJ1-4,CASSSGRGEKLFF,TGCGCCAGCAGCTCCGGACGAGGGGAAAAACTGTTTTTT
-,TRBV12-3/TRBV12-4,-,TRBJ2-2,CASSLGLDTGELFF,TGTGCCAGCAGTTTGGGCTTAGACACCGGGGAGCTGTTTTTT
-,TRBV3-1,-,TRBJ1-6,CASSPGPRGSPLHF,TGTGCCAGCAGCCCAGGCCCTCGGGGTTCACCCCTCCACTTT
-,TRBV19,once,TRBJ1-5,CASSTSQISSNQPQHF,TGTGCCAGTAGTACGTCCCAGATCTCTAGCAATCAGCCCCAGCATTTT
TRBD2,TRBV29-1,-,TRBJ2-3,CSARRGGMGTDTQYF,TGCAGCGCCCGACGGGGGGGCATGGGCACAGATACGCAGTATTTT
-,TRBV18,-,TRBJ2-2,CASSPPNQNTYTGELFF,TGTGCCAGCTCACCACCGAATCAGAATACTTACACCGGGGAGCTGTTTTTT
-,TRBV2,-,TRBJ2-5,CASERPQGLETQYF,TGTGCCAGCGAAAGACCCCAGGGGTTGGAGACCCAGTACTTC
-,TRBV28,-,TRBJ2-4,CASSSGGQGNIQYF,TGTGCCAGCTCTTCTGGGGGGCAGGGAAACATTCAGTACTTC
TRBD2,TRBV7-9,-,TRBJ2-1,CASSRSGTTYNEQFF,TGTGCCAGCAGCCGGAGCGGGACTACCTACAATGAGCAGTTCTTC
-,TRBV15,-,TRBJ1-1,CATSRDWGAGNTEAFF,TGTGCCACCAGCAGAGATTGGGGGGCCGGGAACACTGAAGCTTTCTTT
-,TRBV7-2,-,TRBJ2-1,CASSLGAANSYNEQFF,TGTGCCAGCAGCTTAGGAGCGGCAAACTCCTACAATGAGCAGTTCTTC
-,TRBV5-6,-,TRBJ2-3,CASSLRTVTDTQYF,TGTGCCAGCAGCCTACGGACTGTCACAGATACGCAGTATTTT
TRBD1,TRBV28,-,TRBJ1-1,CASTRDRGDTEAFF,TGTGCCAGCACTAGGGACAGGGGAGACACTGAAGCTTTCTTT
-,TRBV13,few,TRBJ2-5,CASSYRETQYF,TGTGCCAGCAGCTACAGGGAGACCCAGTACTTC
-,TRBV9,-,TRBJ2-2,CASSVAAGRGPGELFF,TGTGCCAGCAGCGTAGCTGCGGGCCGAGGTCCCGGGGAGCTGTTTTTT
-,TRBV18,-,TRBJ2-3,CASSRSESDTQYF,TGTGCCAGCTCACGGTCCGAGTCAGATACGCAGTATTTT